The 20 T cell receptor beta chains in this list originate from one sample, sequenced in a study of shared clonotypes between healthy human individuals (TCRdb year 2020). Library construction relied on the immunoSEQ multiplex PCR assay. TCRdb holds this immuneACCESS table with in-frame rearrangements only. Some clones are missing; in checked studies, unresolved V genes explain under half, and the rest has no known cause. The sample profile shows 2 million to 3 million clones; over 85% of them were found once. The ten largest clones represent 0.36% of the sample. Source material: naive CD4+ T cells from PBMCs. What this sample's cell subset or site label stands for: CD45RA+ positively selected. The receptors were sampled from a man aged 18-30 years in good health. Some clones in this sample may be carry-over from other donors' samples.

The J gene is TRBJ2-5, the V gene TRBV4-2; TRBD2 aligns across 16 bases. This CDR3 is 20 amino acids long. After removal of 5 bases from V and 0 bases from J, the junction contained 12 bases not matched to a gene. Germline V gene data show CDR1 as LGHNA and CDR2 as YNFKEQ. CDR3: CASSKGTSGRAGVYQETQYF. The CDR3 DNA reads TGTGCCAGCAGCAAAGGGACTAGCGGGAGGGCCGGAGTTTACCAAGAGACCCAGTACTTC.

This chain links TRBV18 with TRBJ2-7; D might be TRBD2 (6 bases). Trimming removed 3 bases at V and 5 bases at J, with 23 bases between. CDR3 length: 17 amino acids. Germline loops: CDR1 KGHSH, CDR2 LQKENI. CDR3 residues: CASSPGVGASAVNEQYF. As DNA, the CDR3 is TGTGCCAGCTCACCCGGGGTCGGGGCTAGCGCTGTTAACGAGCAGTACTTC.

The rearrangement uses TRBV5-4 and TRBJ2-7; D uncertain. Germline lookup yields CDR1 SGHNT and CDR2 YYREEE (reference sequence). There are 15 residues in the CDR3. Trimming cost V 1 base and J 0 bases, with 11 bases left between them. This CDR3 reads CASSLYRVYSYEQYF. CDR3 DNA sequence: TGTGCCAGCAGCTTGTATCGCGTTTACTCCTACGAGCAGTACTTC.

The rearrangement joins TRBV6-1 to TRBJ2-7; D remains ambiguous. Deletions cut 6 bases from V and 4 bases from J, with 10 bases between. Germline CDR1 and CDR2: MNHNS and SASEGT. The CDR3 is 12 residues long. This chain's CDR3 is CASSYGLYEQYF. CDR3 bases: TGTGCCAGCAGCTACGGGCTTTACGAGCAGTACTTC.

The J gene is TRBJ1-1, the V gene TRBV19; TRBD1 agrees at 8 bases. The germline V gene encodes CDR1 LNHDA and CDR2 SQIVND (reference sequence). J was trimmed by 6 bases and V by 9 bases; bases with no gene match: 15. The CDR3 totals 15 residues. CDR3 sequence: CASRDRNPPAPEAFF. Here the CDR3 DNA reads TGTGCCAGCCGGGACAGGAATCCCCCCGCCCCTGAAGCTTTCTTT.

V is TRBV29-1 and J is TRBJ2-3, with 10 bases identical to TRBD2. With 1 base clipped from V and 2 bases from J, the junction kept 6 bases outside the gene matches. Germline V CDR1 and CDR2: SQVTM, ANQGSEA. This CDR3 comprises 16 residues. CDR3 sequence reads: CSVEGQREGTTDTQYF. The CDR3 nucleotides are TGCAGCGTTGAAGGGCAGCGGGAGGGAACCACAGATACGCAGTATTTT.

The chain links TRBV4-1 to TRBJ1-6; D gene unclear. CDR1 is MGHRA and CDR2 is YSYEKL in the germline V gene. V lost 1 base, J lost 3 bases, and 16 bases lay in between. The CDR3 consists of 18 residues. Written as DNA, the CDR3 is TGCGCCAGCAGCCAAGTTTTGCAGTCGCAATTCTATAATTCACCCCTCCACTTT. This sequence encodes CASSQVLQSQFYNSPLHF.

The chain uses TRBV28 and TRBJ1-2, with D possibly TRBD1 on 5 matching bases. V lost 6 bases and J lost 2, with 10 bases in between. CDR1 and CDR2 (germline): MDHEN, SYDVKM. The CDR3 sequence is 13 residues long. The chain's CDR3 is CASSWDLNYGYTF. For the CDR3, the DNA is TGTGCCAGCAGCTGGGACTTAAACTATGGCTACACCTTC.

In this sample, this clone turned up once. This chain joins TRBV9 and TRBJ2-7; tentatively, D is TRBD2 (6 bases). Trimming stripped 3 bases from V and 6 bases from J, with 13 bases between. CDR1 and CDR2 from the germline V gene are SGDLS and YYNGEE. This CDR3 spans 13 amino acids. In nucleotides, the CDR3 is TGTGCCAGCAGCGAGGGACTCCGGGGCGAGCAGTACTTC. Translation: CASSEGLRGEQYF.

A remark on this clone: Other DNA sequences in this specimen translate into the identical CDR3. The chain has TRBV18 and TRBJ2-1; TRBD1 or TRBD2 may be the D gene (6 bases each). Germline CDR1 and CDR2: KGHSH and LQKENI. This CDR3 contains 13 residues. The V gene lost 0 bases and the J gene lost 8 bases, with 8 bases spanning the gap. The CDR3 region is CASSPPGGDEQFF. The CDR3 nucleotides read TGTGCCAGCTCACCACCGGGGGGCGATGAGCAGTTCTTC.

This chain links TRBV4-1 with TRBJ2-5; 7 bases agree with TRBD1. The CDR3 has 16 residues. In germline, CDR1 is MGHRA, CDR2 YSYEKL. Germline trimming cut 4 bases from V and 7 bases from J; bases unmatched to any gene: 15. The CDR3 sequence is CASSRTPTGTVVTQYF. The CDR3 DNA follows: TGCGCCAGCAGCCGCACCCCGACGGGGACAGTGGTGACCCAGTACTTC.

This clone has only a few counts. The genes are TRBV30 and TRBJ1-3, with unresolved D. The germline CDR1 and CDR2 sequences are GTSNPN and SVGIG (reference sequence). CDR3 size: 13 residues. Trimming took 4 bases from V and 0 from J, leaving 7 bases between them. CDR3 coding DNA: TGTGCCTGGATTCGAAGCTCTGGAAACACCATATATTTT. Its translation is CAWIRSSGNTIYF. Based on the CDR3 plus reference TRBV30 and TRBJ1-3, the full variable domain is SQTIHQWPATLVQPVGSPLSLECTVEGTSNPNLYWYRQAAGRGLQLLFYSVGIGQISSEVPQNLSASRPQDRQFILSSKKLLLSDSGFYLCAWIRSSGNTIYFGEGSWLTVV.

This chain connects TRBV28 to TRBJ2-7, with D tentatively TRBD2 (5 bases). V was trimmed by 6 bases and J by 3 bases, leaving 15 bases between them. Germline V CDR1 and CDR2: MDHEN, SYDVKM. There are 14 residues in the CDR3. CDR3: CASSYPGRGYEQYF. The CDR3 bases are TGTGCCAGCAGCTATCCCGGACGGGGCTACGAGCAGTACTTC.

This clone was detected once. This CDR3 is CASSLGGISERTNEKLFF. CDR3 DNA sequence: TGTGCCAGCAGTTTGGGTGGGATCTCTGAGCGGACTAATGAAAAACTGTTTTTT. The V and J genes are TRBV28 and TRBJ1-4; no firm D call. With 3 bases removed from V and 2 bases from J, the gap between germline ends came to 19 bases. There are 18 residues in the CDR3. Germline CDR1 and CDR2: MDHEN and SYDVKM. The complete variable domain, with remaining parts taken from reference TRBV28 and TRBJ1-4, reads DVKVTQSSRYLVKRTGEKVFLECVQDMDHENMFWYRQDPGLGLRLIYFSYDVKMKEKGDIPEGYSVSREKKERFSLILESASTNQTSMYLCASSLGGISERTNEKLFFGSGTQLSVL.

This clone has only one observation. The gene calls are TRBV19 and TRBJ1-2; 10 nucleotides align to TRBD1. CDR1 is LNHDA, CDR2 SQIVND, per germline (reference sequence). This CDR3 is 16 amino acids long. V trimming: 6 bases; J trimming: 4 bases; junction bases outside the gene matches: 11. The CDR3, as DNA: TGTGCCAGTAGAGGGACAGGGGCCTTTCCGGGCTATGGCTACACCTTC. Protein product: CASRGTGAFPGYGYTF.

This clone has more than one count but fewer than ten. This chain uses TRBV18 with TRBJ2-7; a weak D match, TRBD1 (6 bases). The V gene lost 3 bases and the J gene lost 2 bases, with 11 bases spanning the gap. The CDR3 runs to 14 residues. Per germline, CDR1 KGHSH and CDR2 LQKENI. The DNA for the CDR3 is TGTGCCAGCTCACCGACAGGTCTAACCTACGAGCAGTACTTC. As protein: CASSPTGLTYEQYF.

This clone was observed a single time. This chain links TRBV11-3 with TRBJ2-1, with D possibly TRBD2 on 6 matching bases. The germline V gene has CDR1 SGHNT and CDR2 YENEEA. This CDR3 spans 12 amino acids. The V gene lost 5 bases and the J gene lost 12 bases, with 14 bases spanning the gap. The CDR3 region has the DNA TGTGCCAGCAGCCCTGGTGGGGGAGGGCAGTTCTTC. It specifies CASSPGGGGQFF.

V is TRBV4-2 and J is TRBJ2-3; D is possibly TRBD1 (6 bases). V was trimmed by 1 base and J by 2 bases, leaving 13 bases between them. Germline CDR1 LGHNA, CDR2 YNFKEQ. This CDR3 contains 16 residues. This CDR3 is CASSQVPRGSTDTQYF. The CDR3 region has the DNA TGTGCCAGCAGCCAAGTCCCCAGGGGATCCACAGATACGCAGTATTTT.

This rearrangement joins TRBV5-1 to TRBJ2-5; 9 bases line up with TRBD1. V gave up 4 bases and J gave up 4 bases; unmatched junction bases: 8. The CDR3 has 15 residues. CDR1 is SGHRS and CDR2 is YFSETQ in the germline V gene. DNA for the CDR3: TGCGCCAGCAGCAACGGACAGGGGATATTAGAGACCCAGTACTTC. Protein: CASSNGQGILETQYF.

The chain is built from TRBV5-1 and TRBJ1-1; 10 nucleotides align to TRBD1. Germline CDR1 SGHRS, CDR2 YFSETQ. Unmatched junction bases numbered 8, after V lost 4 bases and J lost 5 bases. The CDR3 has 15 amino acids. The CDR3 loop reads CASSPRQGAETEAFF. In DNA, the CDR3 is TGCGCCAGCAGCCCGCGACAGGGGGCGGAAACTGAAGCTTTCTTT. The variable domain in full, with the rest retrieved from reference TRBV5-1 and TRBJ1-1, is KAGVTQTPRYLIKTRGQQVTLSCSPISGHRSVSWYQQTPGQGLQFLFEYFSETQRNKGNFPGRFSGRQFSNSRSEMNVSTLELGDSALYLCASSPRQGAETEAFFGQGTRLTVV.